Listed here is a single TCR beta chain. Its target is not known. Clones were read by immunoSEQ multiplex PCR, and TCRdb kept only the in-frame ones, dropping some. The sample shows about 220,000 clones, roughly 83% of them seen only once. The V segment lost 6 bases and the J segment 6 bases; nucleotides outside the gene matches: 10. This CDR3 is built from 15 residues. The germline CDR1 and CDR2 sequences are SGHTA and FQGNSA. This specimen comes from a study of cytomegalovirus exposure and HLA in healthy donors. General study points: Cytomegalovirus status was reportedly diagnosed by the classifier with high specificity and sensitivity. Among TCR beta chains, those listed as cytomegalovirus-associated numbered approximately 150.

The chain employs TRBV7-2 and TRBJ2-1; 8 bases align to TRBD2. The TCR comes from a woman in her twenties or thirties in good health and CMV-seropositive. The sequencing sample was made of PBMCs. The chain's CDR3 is CASRTNGTRVNEQFF. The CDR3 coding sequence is TGTGCCAGCAGAACCAACGGGACTAGGGTCAATGAGCAGTTCTTC.